Listed here is a single T cell receptor beta chain. The data were obtained in a study of OX40 agonist ivuxolimab in advanced cancers. Data came from immunoSEQ multiplex PCR; TCRdb stores just in-frame clones and leaves some out. The sample holds about 77,000 clones, roughly 86% seen once. The CDR3 covers 13 residues. The germline V gene encodes CDR1 GTSNPN and CDR2 SVGIG (reference sequence). V dropped 3 bases and J dropped 8 bases, with 13 bases sitting between them. The specimen comprised CD4+ or CD8+ T cells sorted from blood, sampled in a trial of the OX40 agonist ivuxolimab. The chain joins TRBV30 to TRBJ1-4, with D possibly being TRBD1 (5 bases). This receptor was obtained from an adult with an advanced solid tumor such as melanoma, head and neck, liver or kidney cancer. As DNA, the CDR3 is TGTGCCTGGAGAAGAGGGGCGGGGGAAAAACTGTTTTTT. It encodes CAWRRGAGEKLFF.